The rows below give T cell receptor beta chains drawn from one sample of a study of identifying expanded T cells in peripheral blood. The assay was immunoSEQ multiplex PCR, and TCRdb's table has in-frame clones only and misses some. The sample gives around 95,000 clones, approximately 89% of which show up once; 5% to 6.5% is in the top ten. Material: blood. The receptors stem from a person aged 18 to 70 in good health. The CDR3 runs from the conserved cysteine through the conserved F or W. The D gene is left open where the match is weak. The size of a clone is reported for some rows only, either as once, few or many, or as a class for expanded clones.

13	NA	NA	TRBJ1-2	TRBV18	CASSPGGFYGYTF
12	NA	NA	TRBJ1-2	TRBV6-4	CASSEGDYGYTF
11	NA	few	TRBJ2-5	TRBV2	CASSDSATQYF
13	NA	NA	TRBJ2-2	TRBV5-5	CASRPLRTGELFF
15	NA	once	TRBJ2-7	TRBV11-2	CASSLMLGVHYEQYF
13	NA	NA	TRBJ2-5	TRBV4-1	CASSQIVTETQYF
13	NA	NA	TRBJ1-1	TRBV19	CASSISPNTEAFF
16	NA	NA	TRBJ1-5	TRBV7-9	CASSLVGQGDVEPQHF
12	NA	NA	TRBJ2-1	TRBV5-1	CASSPWANEQFF
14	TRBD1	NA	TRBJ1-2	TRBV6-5	CASSGQGKNYGYTF
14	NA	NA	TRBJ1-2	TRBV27	CASSLSKGNYGYTF
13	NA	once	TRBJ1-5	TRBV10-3	CAISPGKDQPQHF
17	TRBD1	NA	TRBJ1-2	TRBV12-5	CASGLAGTGSFFYGYTF
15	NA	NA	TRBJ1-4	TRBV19	CASSIMTAINEKLFF
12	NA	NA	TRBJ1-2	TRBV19	CASKGTVNGYTF
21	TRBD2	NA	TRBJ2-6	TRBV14	CASSRAPRLAGDRPGANVLTF
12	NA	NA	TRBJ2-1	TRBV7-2	CASSLADFPQFF